A single sample is the source of the 21 T cell receptor beta chains below, sequenced in a study of cytomegalovirus exposure and HLA in healthy donors. With 60 Vbeta and 13 Jbeta primers, the PCR was carried out. Assay: immunoSEQ multiplex PCR; the TCRdb copy retains only in-frame clones and omits some. The sample gives some 150,000 clones, about 80% of which show up once; 1.3% is in the top ten. The sample comprised PBMCs. These receptors all come from a woman in her forties or fifties in good health and CMV-seronegative.

The genes are TRBV4-1 and TRBJ2-1; D remains ambiguous. The CDR3 extends over 15 amino acids. From germline, CDR1 is MGHRA and CDR2 YSYEKL. V was clipped by 0 bases and J by 5 bases, with 11 bases between them. CDR3 sequence reads: CASSQERYSHNEQFF. CDR3 sequence (DNA): TGCGCCAGCAGCCAAGAACGGTACAGTCACAATGAGCAGTTCTTC.

This rearrangement joins TRBV7-2 to TRBJ2-7; TRBD2 matches at 15 bases. The junction had 7 bases not matched to a gene; V was cut back by 5 bases and J by 2 bases. This CDR3 has 17 residues. The germline V gene encodes CDR1 SGHTA and CDR2 FQGNSA. CDR3 protein: CASSAGTSGRRTYEQYF. DNA of the CDR3: TGTGCCAGCAGCGCCGGGACTAGCGGGAGGCGGACCTACGAGCAGTACTTC. Full variable domain (missing parts from reference TRBV7-2 and TRBJ2-7): GAGVSQSPSNKVTEKGKDVELRCDPISGHTALYWYRQSLGQGLEFLIYFQGNSAPDKSGLPSDRFSAERTGGSVSTLTIQRTQQEDSAVYLCASSAGTSGRRTYEQYFGPGTRLTVT.

CDR3 protein: CASSLGGGGMAYEQYF. DNA of the CDR3: TGTGCCAGCAGTTTAGGGGGGGGCGGGATGGCCTACGAGCAGTACTTC. The chain has TRBV28 and TRBJ2-7, with TRBD2 as a possible D gene (7 bases). Trimming took off 2 bases at V and 2 bases at J, with 16 bases between the two ends. Looked up from germline, CDR1 is MDHEN and CDR2 is SYDVKM. This CDR3 comprises 16 residues.

This clone was seen once. This chain links TRBV10-3 with TRBJ2-4, with 7 nucleotides matching TRBD1. Unmatched junction bases numbered 9, after V lost 3 bases and J lost 7 bases. The V gene's germline CDR1 is ENHRY and CDR2 SYGVKD. The CDR3 consists of 15 residues. The CDR3 nucleotides are TGTGCCATCAGTGACCCAGACAGGGATATGAACATTCAGTACTTC. The encoded protein is CAISDPDRDMNIQYF.

The chain is built from TRBV6-5 and TRBJ2-7; 11 bases are shared with TRBD2. This CDR3 region has 16 residues. V lost 4 bases to trimming and J lost 5 bases; unmatched junction nucleotides: 10. Germline V gene lookup returns CDR1 MNHEY and CDR2 SVGAGI. Here the CDR3 DNA reads TGTGCCAGCAGTTTACTTAGCGGGAGGGCCCAGGACGAGCAGTACTTC. Protein product: CASSLLSGRAQDEQYF.

The rearrangement joins TRBV28 to TRBJ1-1; D remains unclear. Trimming stripped 3 bases from V and 1 base from J, with 12 bases between. Germline assignment: CDR1 MDHEN and CDR2 SYDVKM. The CDR3 extends over 15 amino acids. This CDR3 is CASSFPMPGNTEAFF. The CDR3 nucleotides are TGTGCCAGCAGTTTCCCAATGCCGGGGAACACTGAAGCTTTCTTT.

This clone was seen a single time. This chain links TRBV7-9 with TRBJ2-5, with a weak D call TRBD1 (6 bases). The CDR3 sequence is 14 residues long. The V gene's germline CDR1 is SEHNR and CDR2 FQNEAQ (reference sequence). V dropped 2 bases and J dropped 4 bases, with 11 bases sitting between them. The CDR3 region is CASSLMWGRETQYF. As DNA, the CDR3 is TGTGCCAGCAGCTTAATGTGGGGGCGAGAGACCCAGTACTTC.

The genes are TRBV6-5 and TRBJ2-1; D is uncertain. Trimming took 1 base from V and 2 from J, leaving 3 bases between them. The CDR3 extends over 13 amino acids. Germline V gene lookup returns CDR1 MNHEY and CDR2 SVGAGI. CDR3 sequence (DNA): TGTGCCAGCAGTTACTTAGCCTACAATGAGCAGTTCTTC. Its protein is CASSYLAYNEQFF.

This chain connects TRBV10-3 to TRBJ2-1, with 12 bases matching TRBD2. Losses at the gene ends were 4 bases for V and 4 bases for J; bases not matched to a gene: 2. Germline CDR1 ENHRY, CDR2 SYGVKD. The CDR3 is 15 residues long. CDR3 protein: CAISAGTSGYNEQFF. The CDR3 DNA reads as TGTGCCATCAGTGCCGGGACTAGCGGGTACAATGAGCAGTTCTTC.

The rearrangement uses TRBV13 and TRBJ1-6; D not certain. This CDR3 is built from 13 residues. Between the trimmed V and J ends, which lost 2 bases and 8 bases, there was a span of 7 bases. Per the germline V gene, CDR1 is PRHDT and CDR2 is FYEKMQ (reference sequence). The CDR3 is CASSLWSDSPLHF. The CDR3, as DNA: TGTGCCAGCAGCTTATGGTCGGATTCACCCCTCCACTTT.

The CDR3 reads CASSEERGGTGELFF. The CDR3 DNA reads as TGTGCCAGCAGTGAAGAGCGGGGGGGTACCGGGGAGCTGTTTTTT. The rearrangement links TRBV2 to TRBJ2-2; 10 bases match TRBD2. The CDR3 length is 15 residues. Germline CDR1 reads SNHLY; CDR2 reads FYNNEI. V lost 1 base, J lost 5 bases, and 1 base stayed unmatched. The whole variable domain, filled in from reference TRBV2 and TRBJ2-2, reads EPEVTQTPSHQVTQMGQEVILRCVPISNHLYFYWYRQILGQKVEFLVSFYNNEISEKSEIFDDQFSVERPDGSNFTLKIRSTKLEDSAMYFCASSEERGGTGELFFGEGSRLTVL.

In this sample, this clone turned up once. The gene calls are TRBV7-9 and TRBJ2-5, with a possible D match to TRBD1 (5 bases). The J call may be wrong; the DNA end is better matched by TRBJ2-7. CDR1 and CDR2 from the germline V gene are SEHNR and FQNEAQ (reference sequence). The CDR3 length is 14 residues. Here the CDR3 DNA reads TGTGCCAGCAGTTCTGACAGAAGAAACTACGAGCAGTACTTC. Protein: CASSSDRRNYEQYF.

The rearrangement joins TRBV5-1 to TRBJ2-1; D uncertain. Germline CDR1 is SGHRS and CDR2 is YFSETQ. V shed 2 bases and J shed 0 bases, with 9 bases lying between them. The CDR3 consists of 15 residues. CDR3 in amino acids: CASSLVTSSYNEQFF. The CDR3, as DNA: TGCGCCAGCAGCTTAGTTACAAGCTCCTACAATGAGCAGTTCTTC. The full variable domain, rest sourced from reference TRBV5-1 and TRBJ2-1, is KAGVTQTPRYLIKTRGQQVTLSCSPISGHRSVSWYQQTPGQGLQFLFEYFSETQRNKGNFPGRFSGRQFSNSRSEMNVSTLELGDSALYLCASSLVTSSYNEQFFGPGTRLTVL.

The chain employs TRBV6-6 and TRBJ2-7; 9 nucleotides line up with TRBD2. CDR1 is MNHNY, CDR2 SVGAGI, per germline (reference sequence). The ends lost 0 bases at V and 2 bases at J; junction bases unmatched: 5. This CDR3 region has 16 residues. The CDR3 loop reads CASSYSRAGGAYEQYF. The CDR3 DNA reads TGTGCCAGCAGTTACTCGAGGGCGGGGGGGGCCTACGAGCAGTACTTC.

This clone was detected only once. This chain joins TRBV19 and TRBJ1-1; a weak D match, TRBD1 (5 bases). The ends were cut back, 5 bases at V and 4 bases at J, with 20 bases in the middle. The CDR3 contains 16 residues. CDR1 is LNHDA and CDR2 is SQIVND in the germline V gene (reference sequence). The CDR3 loop reads CASSHLGGAGSTEAFF. The CDR3 bases are TGTGCCAGTAGTCACTTAGGAGGGGCCGGGAGCACTGAAGCTTTCTTT.

The V gene is TRBV27, the J gene TRBJ1-2, with TRBD1 matching 9 bases. Unmatched junction bases numbered 6, after V lost 1 base and J lost 6 bases. Germline CDR1 and CDR2: MNHEY and SMNVEV (reference sequence). The CDR3 length is 15 residues. CDR3 region: CASSLWGQGMDGYTF. CDR3 nucleotides: TGTGCCAGCAGTTTATGGGGACAGGGAATGGATGGCTACACCTTC.

V is TRBV5-8 and J is TRBJ2-5, with D possibly TRBD1 on 7 matching bases. The V gene lost 7 bases and the J gene lost 5 bases, with 15 bases spanning the gap. Germline values: CDR1 SGHTS, CDR2 YDEGEE. The CDR3 runs 13 residues. DNA of the CDR3: TGTGCCAGCCTCAGGAGGGGGCCGGAGACCCAGTACTTC. Its translation is CASLRRGPETQYF.

The gene calls are TRBV7-3 and TRBJ2-1; the match to TRBD1 covers 8 bases. Germline CDR1 SGHTA, CDR2 FQGTGA. J gave up 4 bases and V 1 base, and 15 bases lay outside the gene matches. This CDR3 is 19 amino acids long. The CDR3 nucleotides read TGTGCCAGCAGCTTAAAGGGTGGCCCACAGGGGGGATTTTACAATGAGCAGTTCTTC. Its translation is CASSLKGGPQGGFYNEQFF.

This chain joins TRBV6-1 and TRBJ1-1; the match to TRBD1 covers 8 bases. The CDR3 sequence is 14 residues long. Germline assignment: CDR1 MNHNS and CDR2 SASEGT. With V trimmed by 6 bases and J by 4 bases, 7 bases remained unmatched. The CDR3 loop reads CASRYRTGSTEAFF. CDR3 nucleotide sequence: TGTGCCAGCAGGTACCGGACAGGGTCCACTGAAGCTTTCTTT.

The chain carries TRBV11-2 and TRBJ2-7; a weak D match, TRBD1 (5 bases). V lost 4 bases, J lost 0 bases, and 16 bases lay in between. Germline values: CDR1 SGHAT, CDR2 FQNNGV. This CDR3 spans 16 amino acids. CDR3 in amino acids: CASSSILLTASYEQYF. As DNA, the CDR3 is TGTGCCAGCAGCTCAATCCTACTGACAGCCTCCTACGAGCAGTACTTC.

The rearrangement links TRBV6-6 to TRBJ1-1; D unresolved. Trimming took 2 bases from V and 1 from J, leaving 5 bases between them. The germline V gene has CDR1 MNHNY and CDR2 SVGAGI (reference sequence). The CDR3 has 13 residues. The CDR3 sequence is CASSYAGNTEAFF. The CDR3 DNA is TGTGCCAGCAGTTACGCCGGGAACACTGAAGCTTTCTTT.